These 2 T cell receptor beta chains came from one sample sequenced in a study of T cell responses to AZD1222 COVID-19 vaccine (dated by TCRdb to about 2021). The library came from the immunoSEQ multiplex PCR assay. The immuneACCESS repertoire file appears here via TCRdb, limited to in-frame rearrangements. These files lack a portion of the clones; in checked studies, under half of the deficit traces to unresolved V genes, and the cause of the others is not known. The sample records approximately 120,000 clones, approximately 90% of which are singletons. Around 7.8% of the sample belongs to the ten largest clones. The sample's time point label, decoded: baseline before first vaccination. The sequencing used peripheral blood, collected on day 0 of AZD1222 vaccination. Receptors originate from an adult in good health.

The chain has TRBV11-2 and TRBJ1-5, with 7 nucleotides matching TRBD1. The V segment lost 5 bases and the J segment 2 bases; nucleotides outside the gene matches: 6. Germline V gene sequence: CDR1 SGHAT, CDR2 FQNNGV. The CDR3 spans 15 residues. CDR3 nucleotide sequence: TGTGCCAGCAGCAGCGACAGGGTTGGCAATCAGCCCCAGCATTTT. It specifies CASSSDRVGNQPQHF. The whole variable domain, filled in from reference TRBV11-2 and TRBJ1-5, reads EAGVAQSPRYKIIEKRQSVAFWCNPISGHATLYWYQQILGQGPKLLIQFQNNGVVDDSQLPKDRFSAERLKGVDSTLKIQPAKLEDSAVYLCASSSDRVGNQPQHFGDGTRLSIL.

The chain joins TRBV11-3 to TRBJ1-4; the D is unclear. Germline V gene data show CDR1 as SGHNT and CDR2 as YENEEA. The V end lost 0 bases, the J end lost 0 bases, and 8 bases lay between the germline ends. The CDR3 has 16 residues. The CDR3 DNA sequence: TGTGCCAGCAGCTTAGAGAACCCTGCAACTAATGAAAAACTGTTTTTT. Amino acid sequence: CASSLENPATNEKLFF.